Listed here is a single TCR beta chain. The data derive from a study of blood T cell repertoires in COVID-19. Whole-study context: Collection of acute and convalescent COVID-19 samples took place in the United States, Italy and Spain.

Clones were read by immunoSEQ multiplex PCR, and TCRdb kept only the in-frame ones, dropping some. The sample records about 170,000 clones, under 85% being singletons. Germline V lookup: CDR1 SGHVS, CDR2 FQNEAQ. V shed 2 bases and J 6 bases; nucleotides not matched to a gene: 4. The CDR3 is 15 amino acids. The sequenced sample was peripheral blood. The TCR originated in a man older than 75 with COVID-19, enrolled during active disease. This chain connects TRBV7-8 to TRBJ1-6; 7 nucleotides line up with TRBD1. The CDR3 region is CASSLLGQANSPLHF. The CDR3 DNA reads TGTGCCAGCAGCTTACTCGGACAGGCTAATTCACCCCTCCACTTT. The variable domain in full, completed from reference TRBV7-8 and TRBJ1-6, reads GAGVSQSPRYKVAKRGQDVALRCDPISGHVSLFWYQQALGQGPEFLTYFQNEAQLDKSGLPSDRFFAERPEGSVSTLKIQRTQQEDSAVYLCASSLLGQANSPLHFGNGTRLTVT.